This entry lists 16 T cell receptor beta chains sequenced from one sample in a study of shared clonotypes between healthy human individuals. The protocol was immunoSEQ multiplex PCR, while the TCRdb copy is restricted to in-frame clones and leaves out a portion. The sample lists over 2 million clones, 85% to 95% seen once, with roughly 1.1% in the top ten. The naive CD8 fraction comprised CD45RO-negative cells positively selected for CCR7 and excluded terminally differentiated effector memory CD45RA+ cells. The sample consisted of naive CD8+ T cells sorted from blood. The receptors stem from a man aged 18 to 30 in good health.

This rearrangement joins TRBV4-3 to TRBJ2-1, with 9 bases lining up with TRBD2. Germline CDR1 LGHNA, CDR2 YSLEER. The J segment lost 7 bases and the V segment lost 3 bases, leaving 7 bases of the junction unmatched. CDR3 length: 15 residues. CDR3 region: CASSQTSGSLNEQFF. CDR3 nucleotides: TGCGCCAGCAGCCAGACTAGCGGATCCCTGAATGAGCAGTTCTTC.

This chain links TRBV6-6 with TRBJ1-1; D remains unclear. CDR1 and CDR2 (germline): MNHNY, SVGAGI (reference sequence). The CDR3 runs 15 residues. V lost 0 bases and J 3 bases, leaving 11 bases between the germline ends. CDR3 coding DNA: TGTGCCAGCAGTTACTCTGGAGAAGCCCACACTGAAGCTTTCTTT. It specifies CASSYSGEAHTEAFF.

V and J are TRBV5-4 and TRBJ1-6; no reliable D call. The CDR3 has 17 residues. Germline CDR1 is SGHNT and CDR2 is YYREEE (reference sequence). Between the trimmed V and J ends, which lost 0 bases and 0 bases, there was a span of 10 bases. The CDR3: CASSLGGRSSYNSPLHF. The CDR3, as DNA: TGTGCCAGCAGCTTGGGAGGACGGAGCTCCTATAATTCACCCCTCCACTTT.

With regard to this clone: Compared with germline, one end of the junction differs, possibly owing to a read error. The CDR3 loop is CASSIAFGGASTDTQYF. Here the CDR3 DNA reads TGTGCCAGCAGCATAGCTTTCGGGGGGGCGAGCACAGATACGCAGTATTTT. V gene TRBV7-2 combines with J gene TRBJ2-3; 8 bases match TRBD2. CDR1 SGHTA and CDR2 FQGNSA come from the germline V gene. The CDR3 covers 17 residues.

This chain connects TRBV5-4 to TRBJ2-7, with D tentatively TRBD1 or TRBD2 (7 bases each). The CDR3 has 15 residues. The V end was cut by 4 bases, the J end by 6 bases, with 20 bases between. CDR1 and CDR2 (germline): SGHNT, YYREEE (reference sequence). As DNA, the CDR3 is TGTGCCAGCAGCCCGAGGGGAGGGGGCGCGTCCGAGCAGTACTTC. Translation gives CASSPRGGGASEQYF.

The genes are TRBV6-5 and TRBJ1-2; no definite D call. V was cut by 2 bases and J by 0 bases, with 10 bases left in between. Germline lookup yields CDR1 MNHEY and CDR2 SVGAGI. The CDR3 length is 15 residues. In DNA form, the CDR3 reads TGTGCCAGCAGTTACCTAGGCAAGCCTAACTATGGCTACACCTTC. Amino acids: CASSYLGKPNYGYTF.

The chain couples TRBV15 to TRBJ1-6; tentatively, D is TRBD1 (5 bases). V dropped 2 bases and J dropped 0 bases, with 17 bases sitting between them. CDR1 and CDR2 from the germline V gene are LNHNV and YYDKDF (reference sequence). The CDR3 runs to 19 residues. The CDR3 protein is CATSRTQWGESSYNSPLHF. In DNA, the CDR3 is TGTGCCACCAGCAGAACCCAGTGGGGGGAGAGCTCCTATAATTCACCCCTCCACTTT.

V usage is TRBV9 and J usage is TRBJ2-1; D is undetermined. V was cut by 0 bases and J by 6 bases, with 10 bases left in between. Germline CDR1 SGDLS, CDR2 YYNGEE. The CDR3 is made up of 14 amino acids. CDR3 in amino acids: CASSVGGSPNEQFF. In nucleotides, the CDR3 is TGTGCCAGCAGCGTAGGGGGATCCCCCAATGAGCAGTTCTTC.

In its sample, this clone was seen once. The chain joins TRBV27 to TRBJ1-2; D is unresolved. Germline-derived CDR1 and CDR2 are MNHEY and SMNVEV (reference sequence). Trimming shortened V by 6 bases and J by 4 bases, and 18 bases separated the two germline ends. The CDR3 contains 15 residues. The CDR3 region is CASSADGSPFYGYTF. The CDR3 bases are TGTGCCAGCAGCGCGGACGGCTCCCCCTTCTATGGCTACACCTTC.

The rearrangement links TRBV6-1 to TRBJ2-1, with D hard to call. V was pared by 0 bases and J by 0 bases, with 9 bases between. CDR1 MNHNS and CDR2 SASEGT come from the germline V gene. This CDR3 is built from 16 residues. For the CDR3, the DNA is TGTGCCAGCAGTGAAGCGCTGGGTAGCTCCTACAATGAGCAGTTCTTC. Translation: CASSEALGSSYNEQFF.

V gene TRBV6-5 combines with J gene TRBJ1-6; the match to TRBD1 covers 9 bases. The CDR3 sequence is 13 residues long. The germline V gene has CDR1 MNHEY and CDR2 SVGAGI. The V segment lost 6 bases and the J segment 9 bases; nucleotides outside the gene matches: 3. The CDR3, as DNA: TGTGCCAGCAGCCAGGACAGGGGTTCACCCCTCCACTTT. Residues: CASSQDRGSPLHF.

The V call is TRBV7-9, the J call TRBJ2-1, with 8 bases matching TRBD2. Germline V gene lookup returns CDR1 SEHNR and CDR2 FQNEAQ (reference sequence). The CDR3 loop spans 15 amino acids. V lost 5 bases and J lost 2; bases outside the gene matches: 5. The CDR3: CASSILSGAYNEQFF. In DNA, the CDR3 is TGTGCCAGCAGCATACTTAGCGGGGCCTACAATGAGCAGTTCTTC. The full variable domain, in which reference TRBV7-9 and TRBJ2-1 provide the parts outside the CDR3, is DTGVSQNPRHKITKRGQNVTFRCDPISEHNRLYWYRQTLGQGPEFLTYFQNEAQLEKSRLLSDRFSAERPKGSFSTLEIQRTEQGDSAMYLCASSILSGAYNEQFFGPGTRLTVL.

A note on this clone: Germline is not matched at one junction end, which may reflect a read error. The V and J genes are TRBV7-6 and TRBJ2-7, with D maybe TRBD2 (5 bases). This CDR3 has 18 residues. Germline V CDR1 and CDR2: SGHVS, FNYEAQ. CDR3 sequence: CASTLEVPGISGIYEQYF. The CDR3 DNA sequence: TGTGCCAGCACCTTAGAGGTACCCGGGATTTCTGGCATCTACGAGCAGTACTTC.

The rearrangement joins TRBV6-6 to TRBJ2-3, with 12 bases that match TRBD2. This CDR3 spans 16 amino acids. V dropped 5 bases and J dropped 2; count of bases not matched to a gene: 5. Per germline, CDR1 MNHNY and CDR2 SVGAGI (reference sequence). CDR3 sequence: CASSNRLAGVTDTQYF. DNA of the CDR3: TGTGCCAGCAGTAACAGACTAGCGGGAGTCACAGATACGCAGTATTTT.

This sequence joins TRBV4-3 and TRBJ2-2; D is uncertain. The V and J ends lost 0 bases and 4 bases respectively, with 6 bases between them. CDR3 length equals 14 residues. The germline CDR1 and CDR2 sequences are LGHNA and YSLEER. Written as DNA, the CDR3 is TGCGCCAGCAGCCAAGATTCGGCCACCGGGGAGCTGTTTTTT. Protein: CASSQDSATGELFF.

This rearrangement joins TRBV27 to TRBJ1-2; 11 bases fit TRBD1. CDR3 length: 14 residues. The V gene's germline CDR1 is MNHEY and CDR2 SMNVEV (reference sequence). V lost 4 bases to trimming and J lost 7 bases; unmatched junction nucleotides: 5. The CDR3 nucleotides read TGTGCCAGCAGTTCGGGACAGGGGGGGGTTGGCTACACCTTC. It encodes CASSSGQGGVGYTF.